A single sample is the source of the 3 T cell receptor beta chains below, sequenced in a study of T cell repertoires in cytomegalovirus infection. One entry per CDR3 protein, called by TCRdb with MiXCR from the reads. The sample lists hundreds of thousands of distinct CDR3 sequences, 11% seen once, with more than 8.5% in the top ten. The sequencing sample was made of PBMCs. These receptors came from a human donor in good health (CMV status not recorded). Some clones in this sample may be carry-over from other donors' samples.

This clonotype occurred a few times. The chain uses TRBV20-1 and TRBJ2-7; D possibly corresponds to TRBD2 (6 bases). The germline gives CDR1 DFQATT, CDR2 SNEGSKA (reference sequence). The CDR3 totals 14 residues. V lost 6 bases and J 0 bases, leaving 15 bases between the germline ends. The CDR3 nucleotides are TGCAGTGCAGGAGGGACGGGTAGCTCCTACGAGCAGTACTTC. As protein: CSAGGTGSSYEQYF.

Remarks on this clonotype: A read error is possible here, since a much larger clone lies one base away. The V and J genes are TRBV7-3 and TRBJ1-1; D is unclear. CDR1 is SGHTA and CDR2 is FQGTGA in the germline V gene. The CDR3 is 13 residues long. As DNA, the CDR3 is TGTGCCAGCAGCTCACAAGGCTACACTGACGCTTTCTTT. Translated, it gives CASSSQGYTDAFF.

This clonotype was recorded at least ten times. The chain employs TRBV28 and TRBJ1-3; D ambiguous. Between the trimmed V and J ends, which lost 2 bases and 5 bases, there was a span of 4 bases. The CDR3 sequence is 12 residues long. The germline gives CDR1 MDHEN, CDR2 SYDVKM. CDR3 loop: CASSLRRNTIYF. The CDR3 DNA sequence: TGTGCCAGCAGTTTAAGGAGAAACACCATATATTTT.